Listed below are T cell receptor beta chains from one sample, sequenced in a study of regulatory T cells in long-lasting Graves disease. One entry per CDR3 protein results from TCRdb running MiXCR on the reads. The repertoire has about 880 distinct CDR3 sequences, around 67% of them found once; the top ten carry 9.6%. The input for sequencing was peripheral blood mononuclear cells (PBMCs), taken with antithyroid drug treatment, in newly diagnosed or persistent Graves disease (not recorded which). All receptors come from a woman aged 35 to 49 with Graves disease. CDR3s include the opening cysteine and the closing phenylalanine or tryptophan. The order of the fields is V gene, clone size, D gene, J gene, CDR3 DNA, CDR3 protein. A D gene is named only where the DNA matches it firmly. Size is stated for part of the rows, as once, few or many counts, or as a class when the clone is expanded.

TRBV5-1	once	.	TRBJ2-7	TGCGCCAGCAGCTTGTGGAGCGGTTACGAGCAGTACTTC	CASSLWSGYEQYF
TRBV30	few	.	TRBJ1-1	TGTGCCTGGGTGGGGGACGGTGGGAACACTGAAGCTTTCTTT	CAWVGDGGNTEAFF
TRBV12-3/TRBV12-4	.	.	TRBJ2-7	TGTGCCAGCAGTCCAGGGACTTTTCACGAGCAGTACTTC	CASSPGTFHEQYF
TRBV6-2/TRBV6-3	few	.	TRBJ2-5	TGTGCCAGCACCCTCCGAGTAGCGGAGATCCAAGAGACCCAGTACTTC	CASTLRVAEIQETQYF
TRBV5-1	.	TRBD2	TRBJ2-4	TGCGCCAGCAGCTTGGACGACGGGAGGATCGACATTCAGTACTTC	CASSLDDGRIDIQYF
TRBV2	few	.	TRBJ1-2	TGTGCCAGCAGTGAAGGGGAGCAGCCGCTACACTTC	CASSEGEQPLHF
TRBV6-1	.	TRBD1	TRBJ1-4	TGTGCCAGCAGTGGGGGACAGGTCGAAAAACTGTTTTTT	CASSGGQVEKLFF
TRBV6-5	once	.	TRBJ1-6	TGTGCCAGCAGTTCCCAGGGGAATGAATCACCCCTCCACTTT	CASSSQGNESPLHF
TRBV7-6	few	.	TRBJ2-3	TGTGCCAGCAGCATGAGCACAGATACGCAGTATTTT	CASSMSTDTQYF
TRBV29-1	.	.	TRBJ2-7	TGCAGCGTTGTGGGCATAGGCTCCTACGAGCAGTACTTC	CSVVGIGSYEQYF
TRBV6-1	.	.	TRBJ1-1	TGTGCCAGCAGTTATCGGACAGATGAAGCTTTCTTT	CASSYRTDEAFF
TRBV18	.	.	TRBJ2-3	TGTGCCAGCTCAGACAAGGGAACAGATACGCAGTATTTT	CASSDKGTDTQYF
TRBV28	.	TRBD2	TRBJ2-3	TGTGCCAGCAGTTTACCTTTCGGACTAGCGGGAGGGCCGACAGATACGCAGTATTTT	CASSLPFGLAGGPTDTQYF
TRBV4-1	.	.	TRBJ2-7	TGCGCCAGCAGCCAAGATGGGGGCGGGTACGAGCAGTACTTC	CASSQDGGGYEQYF
TRBV6-2/TRBV6-3	.	TRBD2	TRBJ2-5	TGTGCCAGCAGCCCTCTCCTAGGGACTAGCGGGAGTGAGACCCAGTACTTC	CASSPLLGTSGSETQYF
TRBV11-1	.	.	TRBJ1-2	TGTGCCAGCAGCCCAGGGGAGGGGATCGGATATGGCTACACCTTC	CASSPGEGIGYGYTF
TRBV27	.	.	TRBJ1-1	TGTGCCAGCAGCCGGACAGTGAACACTGAAGCTTTCTTT	CASSRTVNTEAFF
TRBV6-1	.	.	TRBJ2-2	TGTGCCAGCAGTGAAGGTCGGGGCGGGGAGCTGTTTTTT	CASSEGRGGELFF
TRBV12-3/TRBV12-4	.	.	TRBJ2-5	TGTGCCAGCAGTCCCCGGGAGGGGACAGGAGAGACCCAGTACTTC	CASSPREGTGETQYF
TRBV5-1	.	TRBD1	TRBJ2-7	TGCGCCAGCAGCTTGTTTCAGGGGGTTGCCTACGAGCAGTACTTC	CASSLFQGVAYEQYF
TRBV6-1	.	.	TRBJ2-3	TGTGCCAGCAGTGCTGTGAGGACCTCAGATACGCAGTATTTT	CASSAVRTSDTQYF
TRBV12-3/TRBV12-4	.	.	TRBJ1-5	TGTGCCAGCAGTGACAGATATCAGCCCCAGCATTTT	CASSDRYQPQHF
TRBV19	.	.	TRBJ1-5	TGTGCCAGTAGTATAACGGGCAATCAGCCCCAGCATTTT	CASSITGNQPQHF
TRBV11-2	once	TRBD2	TRBJ2-7	TGTGCCAGCCCCCTCGGGGGGTCCCTCTCCTACGAGCAGTACTTC	CASPLGGSLSYEQYF
TRBV29-1	.	TRBD2	TRBJ2-3	TGCAGCGTTGTTGTCATAGCGGGAGTCTCTACAGATACGCAGTATTTT	CSVVVIAGVSTDTQYF
TRBV11-1	.	.	TRBJ2-1	TGTGCCAGCAGCTTAGCAGTGGGGCGCAATGAGCAGTTCTTC	CASSLAVGRNEQFF
TRBV12-3/TRBV12-4	few	TRBD2	TRBJ2-7	TGTGCCAGCAGTTTTTCTAGCGGGCGGAGAGCTAGCTACGAGCAGTACTTC	CASSFSSGRRASYEQYF
TRBV4-2	.	.	TRBJ1-4	TGTGCCAGCAGCCAAGAGATCCGCATAACAACTAATGAAAAACTGTTTTTT	CASSQEIRITTNEKLFF
TRBV11-1	.	.	TRBJ2-5	TGTGCCAGCAGCTCTGAGGGTGAGACCCAGTACTTC	CASSSEGETQYF
TRBV18	.	.	TRBJ2-3	TGTGCCAGCTCACCACCTAGCTTCAAAGATACGCAGTATTTT	CASSPPSFKDTQYF
TRBV24-1	.	.	TRBJ2-5	TGTGCCACCAGTACCGGGACGGCACAAGAGACCCAGTACTTC	CATSTGTAQETQYF
TRBV11-2	.	.	TRBJ2-2	TGTGCCAGCAGCGCCCCGGGGCTAGCAACCACCGGGGAGCTGTTTTTT	CASSAPGLATTGELFF
TRBV24-1	.	TRBD2	TRBJ2-5	TGTGCCACCAGTGGGACGGCGGGAGCCCAAGAGACCCAGTACTTC	CATSGTAGAQETQYF
TRBV27	.	.	TRBJ1-5	TGTGCCAGCAAAACCTCTGGTGGTAATCAGTCCCAGCATTTT	CASKTSGGNQSQHF
TRBV27	.	TRBD2	TRBJ2-3	TGTGCCAGCAGTCCCTTGGCGGGAGCCTCCCTAGATACGCAGTATTTT	CASSPLAGASLDTQYF
TRBV24-1	.	TRBD2	TRBJ2-1	TGTGCCACCAGTGATCCAGGGACTAGCGTTTCCTACAATGAGCAGTTCTTC	CATSDPGTSVSYNEQFF
TRBV5-4	.	TRBD2	TRBJ2-1	TGTGCCAGCAGCTTGGGTTCAGCGGGAGGGCAGAATGAGCAGTTCTTC	CASSLGSAGGQNEQFF
TRBV24-1	.	TRBD2	TRBJ2-7	TGTGCCACCAGTGAGACTAGCGGGAGAGACGAGCAGTACTTC	CATSETSGRDEQYF
TRBV24-1	.	.	TRBJ2-2	TGTGCCACCAGTGACACCGGGAAGGACACCAACACCGGGGAGCTGTTTTTT	CATSDTGKDTNTGELFF
TRBV19	once	.	TRBJ1-2	TGTGCCAGTAGTCCGCGGGACTCCCGGAACTATGGCTACACCTTC	CASSPRDSRNYGYTF
TRBV20-1	.	TRBD2	TRBJ2-7	TGCAGTGCTCTTGGGACTAGCGGGAGTTTTGGTTACGAGCAGTACTTC	CSALGTSGSFGYEQYF
TRBV5-1	.	TRBD1	TRBJ2-7	TGCGCCAGCAGTCGCAGCCCGACAGGGGGATCCTACGAGCAGTACTTC	CASSRSPTGGSYEQYF
TRBV7-9	few	TRBD1	TRBJ1-1	TGTGCCAGCAGCCTAACTTACAGGGGGAACACTGAAGCTTTCTTT	CASSLTYRGNTEAFF
TRBV12-3/TRBV12-4	.	TRBD2	TRBJ2-7	TGTGCCAGCAGTACGGCCGGGGACTATTACGAGCAGTACTTC	CASSTAGDYYEQYF
TRBV7-3	.	TRBD1	TRBJ2-2	TGTGCCAGCAGCCTTAACCCGACAGGGTTTAGTGGCGGGGAGCTGTTTTTT	CASSLNPTGFSGGELFF
TRBV5-4	.	.	TRBJ2-3	TGTGCCAGCAGCTACAAACAGGGCCCTAGCACAGATACGCAGTATTTT	CASSYKQGPSTDTQYF
TRBV12-3/TRBV12-4	.	TRBD1	TRBJ1-1	TGTGCCAGCAGTCTGGGACAGGTTTACACTGAAGCTTTCTTT	CASSLGQVYTEAFF
TRBV7-2	.	TRBD2	TRBJ2-2	TGTGCCAGCAGCTCTGGGGGACTAGCGGGCCCCGGGGAGCTGTTTTTT	CASSSGGLAGPGELFF
TRBV20-1	.	.	TRBJ1-1	TGCAGTGCCCCTCCGGGTGGTCAGGGTAACACTGAAGCTTTCTTT	CSAPPGGQGNTEAFF
TRBV5-1	.	.	TRBJ2-1	TGCGCCAGCAGCTTGAATGGGGGTTATGGCAATGAGCAGTTCTTC	CASSLNGGYGNEQFF
TRBV5-1	.	TRBD2	TRBJ2-5	TGCGCCAGCAGCTTGGCCGCGGGACTAGCGGGAGCGGTGGAGACCCAGTACTTC	CASSLAAGLAGAVETQYF
TRBV20-1	.	TRBD1	TRBJ2-7	TGCAGTGCTAGGGTACTGACAGGGGCCTCGCACGAGCAGTACTTC	CSARVLTGASHEQYF
TRBV7-2	.	TRBD1	TRBJ2-3	TGTGCCAGCAGCCCAACTCCGCAGGGGGGCACAGATACGCAGTATTTT	CASSPTPQGGTDTQYF
TRBV4-2	.	.	TRBJ2-1	TGTGCCAGCTCCGGGACCGACAGCAATGAGCAGTTCTTC	CASSGTDSNEQFF
TRBV4-1	.	.	TRBJ2-5	TGCGCCAGCAGCCCCCCCGACGGCACAGAGACCCAGTACTTC	CASSPPDGTETQYF
TRBV28	.	TRBD2	TRBJ2-4	TGTGCCAGCAGTTTATGGCTAGCGGGAGGATATAGGATTCAGTACTTC	CASSLWLAGGYRIQYF
TRBV4-1	.	TRBD1	TRBJ2-3	TGCGCCAGCAGTCATAGGGACAGGGGGTATGACACAGATACGCAGTATTTT	CASSHRDRGYDTDTQYF
TRBV4-1	.	.	TRBJ2-1	TGCGCCAGCAGCCATTTATGGGAGAACCCCTACAATGAGCAGTTCTTC	CASSHLWENPYNEQFF